Presented here are 10 T cell receptor beta chains from one specimen sequenced in a study of radiotherapy plus CTLA-4 blockade in lung cancer. Profiled with immunoSEQ multiplex PCR; TCRdb holds only in-frame clones, not every one. Of 100,000 to 150,000 clones in the sample, about nine tenths were seen once. The sample in question was peripheral blood, obtained from a patient treated with radiotherapy plus ipilimumab. Every receptor here comes from a human donor with non-small cell lung cancer that progressed on radiotherapy plus ipilimumab.

The gene calls are TRBV6-6 and TRBJ2-2, with 7 bases that match TRBD2. The CDR3 totals 16 residues. Trimming at V came to 0 bases and at J to 5 bases, leaving 6 bases not matched to a gene. Looked up from germline, CDR1 is MNHNY and CDR2 is SVGAGI (reference sequence). The CDR3 is CASSYSRASGTGELFF. The CDR3 DNA follows: TGTGCCAGCAGTTACTCGAGGGCTAGCGGTACCGGGGAGCTGTTTTTT.

The V gene is TRBV19, the J gene TRBJ2-1, with TRBD2 matching over 9 bases. The CDR3 length is 18 residues. V dropped 5 bases and J dropped 0; count of bases not matched to a gene: 11. CDR1 is LNHDA and CDR2 is SQIVND in the germline V gene (reference sequence). The CDR3 coding sequence is TGTGCCAGTAGTTTCGCGGGAGGGCTCCTTAGCTCCTACAATGAGCAGTTCTTC. Its translation: CASSFAGGLLSSYNEQFF.

This clone showed up just once. The rearrangement links TRBV7-3 to TRBJ1-1; unclear D gene. The V end was cut by 2 bases, the J end by 5 bases, with 15 bases between. Germline V gene data show CDR1 as SGHTA and CDR2 as FQGTGA. This CDR3 is 15 amino acids long. CDR3 sequence reads: CASSLVGPPYTEAFF. CDR3 sequence (DNA): TGTGCCAGCAGCTTAGTGGGTCCTCCTTATACTGAAGCTTTCTTT.

The V gene is TRBV2, the J gene TRBJ2-2; 11 bases are a match to TRBD2. From germline, CDR1 is SNHLY and CDR2 FYNNEI. CDR3 length: 15 amino acids. The V and J ends lost 5 bases and 6 bases, in that order; junction bases with no gene match: 5. The CDR3 region has the DNA TGTGCCAGCAGTTCACTAGCGGGAGCTCCCGGGGAGCTGTTTTTT. This translates into CASSSLAGAPGELFF. Together with reference TRBV2 and TRBJ2-2, the CDR3 gives the full variable domain: EPEVTQTPSHQVTQMGQEVILRCVPISNHLYFYWYRQILGQKVEFLVSFYNNEISEKSEIFDDQFSVERPDGSNFTLKIRSTKLEDSAMYFCASSSLAGAPGELFFGEGSRLTVL.

The chain is built from TRBV15 and TRBJ2-7; D unclear. In germline, CDR1 is LNHNV, CDR2 YYDKDF (reference sequence). V dropped 0 bases and J dropped 5 bases, with 14 bases sitting between them. CDR3 size: 15 residues. As DNA, the CDR3 is TGTGCCACCAGCAGAGATAGGGCTAGTTTTAACGAGCAGTACTTC. Translating gives CATSRDRASFNEQYF.

The chain carries TRBV5-4 and TRBJ2-2; D remains unclear. CDR1 and CDR2 (germline): SGHNT, YYREEE (reference sequence). V was clipped by 0 bases and J by 3 bases, with 6 bases between them. This CDR3 spans 14 amino acids. This CDR3 reads CASSLATDTGELFF. The CDR3 DNA is TGTGCCAGCAGCTTGGCTACGGACACCGGGGAGCTGTTTTTT.

The chain employs TRBV6-5 and TRBJ2-7; possible D gene TRBD2, 5 bases. Trimming removed 8 bases at V and 3 bases at J, with 11 bases between. The germline V gene encodes CDR1 MNHEY and CDR2 SVGAGI. The CDR3 loop spans 12 amino acids. In nucleotides, the CDR3 is TGTGCCAGCGACCCCGGGATCTACGAGCAGTACTTC. It encodes CASDPGIYEQYF.

This chain uses TRBV2 with TRBJ2-2; D unresolved. The V gene lost 6 bases and the J gene lost 2 bases, with 13 bases spanning the gap. In germline, CDR1 is SNHLY, CDR2 FYNNEI. The CDR3 totals 15 residues. Written as DNA, the CDR3 is TGTGCCAGCAGAGCTACAGTAGGTAACACCGGGGAGCTGTTTTTT. This gives the protein CASRATVGNTGELFF.

The chain employs TRBV7-8 and TRBJ1-5; TRBD1 aligns across 8 bases. The CDR3 covers 14 residues. The V gene end was trimmed by 3 bases and the J gene end by 4 bases; junction bases not matched to a gene: 2. Germline values: CDR1 SGHVS, CDR2 FQNEAQ. The CDR3 DNA sequence: TGTGCCAGCAGCTTCTGGGACAGGAATCAGCCCCAGCATTTT. This translates into CASSFWDRNQPQHF.

The gene calls are TRBV5-1 and TRBJ2-1; 9 positions match TRBD2. The V gene end was trimmed by 0 bases and the J gene end by 4 bases; junction bases not matched to a gene: 2. Per germline, CDR1 SGHRS and CDR2 YFSETQ. The CDR3 spans 15 residues. CDR3 region: CASSLGLAVYNEQFF. CDR3 coding DNA: TGCGCCAGCAGCTTGGGACTAGCGGTTTACAATGAGCAGTTCTTC.